This paragraph covers one TCR beta chain sequence. Its antigen is undetermined. The second PCR ran about 6 to 11 cycles with a sample-barcoded 5' primer and J-beta primers. TCRdb analysed the 5' RACE reads with MiXCR anew, one entry per CDR3 protein. The sample lists some 1,800,000 distinct CDR3 sequences, approximately 40% occurring once. The sample belongs to a study of blood T cells in healthy people across ages. General study points: Conclusively comparing naive with antigen-experienced cells was impossible with unsorted PBMCs.

The germline V and J ends were trimmed by 1 base and 3 bases, with 6 bases remaining between them. This CDR3 is built from 14 residues. Germline V gene sequence: CDR1 SGHTA, CDR2 FQGNSA. Sequenced: blood. This clonotype was sampled from a human donor in good health. The genes are TRBV7-2 and TRBJ2-2, with D unclear. For the CDR3, the DNA is TGTGCCAGCAGCTTAGGGAGCTACACCGGGGAGCTGTTTTTT. Translation gives CASSLGSYTGELFF.